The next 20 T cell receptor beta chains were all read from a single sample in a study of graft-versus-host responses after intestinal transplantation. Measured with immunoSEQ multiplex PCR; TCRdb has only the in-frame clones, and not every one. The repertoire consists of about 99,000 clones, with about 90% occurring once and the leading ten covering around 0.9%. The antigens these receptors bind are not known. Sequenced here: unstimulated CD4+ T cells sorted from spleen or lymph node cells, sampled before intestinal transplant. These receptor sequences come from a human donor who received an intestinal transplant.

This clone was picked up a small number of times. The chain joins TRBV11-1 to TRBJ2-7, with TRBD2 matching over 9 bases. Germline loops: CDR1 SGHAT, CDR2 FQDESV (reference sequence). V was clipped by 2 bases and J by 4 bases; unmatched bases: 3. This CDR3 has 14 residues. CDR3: CASSLSSGVYEQYF. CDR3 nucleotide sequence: TGTGCCAGCAGCTTATCTAGCGGGGTTTACGAGCAGTACTTC.

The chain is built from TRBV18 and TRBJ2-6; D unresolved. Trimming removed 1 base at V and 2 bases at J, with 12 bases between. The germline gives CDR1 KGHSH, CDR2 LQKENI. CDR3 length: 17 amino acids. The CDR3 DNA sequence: TGTGCCAGCTCACCACTCACCTTCCTCCCTGGGGCCAACGTCCTGACTTTC. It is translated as CASSPLTFLPGANVLTF.

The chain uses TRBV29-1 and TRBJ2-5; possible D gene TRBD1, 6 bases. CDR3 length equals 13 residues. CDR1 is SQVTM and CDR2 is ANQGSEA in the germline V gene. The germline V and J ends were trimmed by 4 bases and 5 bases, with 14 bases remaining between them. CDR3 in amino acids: CSVALGQWETQYF. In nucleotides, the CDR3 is TGCAGCGTTGCCCTAGGACAGTGGGAGACCCAGTACTTC.

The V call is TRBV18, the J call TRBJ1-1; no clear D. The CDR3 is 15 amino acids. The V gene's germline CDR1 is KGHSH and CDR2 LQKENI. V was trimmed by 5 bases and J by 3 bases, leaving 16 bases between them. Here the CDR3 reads CASSSRPSLDTEAFF. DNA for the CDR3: TGTGCCAGCTCATCGAGACCGAGCCTTGACACTGAAGCTTTCTTT.

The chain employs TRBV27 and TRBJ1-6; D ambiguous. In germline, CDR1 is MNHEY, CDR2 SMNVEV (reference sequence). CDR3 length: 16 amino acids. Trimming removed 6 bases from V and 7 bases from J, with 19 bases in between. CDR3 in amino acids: CASSLRAVRPNSPLHF. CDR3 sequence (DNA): TGTGCCAGCAGCCTGAGGGCAGTGAGACCCAATTCACCCCTCCACTTT.

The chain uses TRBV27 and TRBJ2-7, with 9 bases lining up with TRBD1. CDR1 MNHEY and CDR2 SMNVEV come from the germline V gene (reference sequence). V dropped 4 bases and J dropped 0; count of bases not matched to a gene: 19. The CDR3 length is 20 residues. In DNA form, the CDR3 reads TGTGCCAGCAGTTCCCTCTTCCGGGACAGGGACGGGAAAACCTCCTACGAGCAGTACTTC. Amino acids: CASSSLFRDRDGKTSYEQYF.

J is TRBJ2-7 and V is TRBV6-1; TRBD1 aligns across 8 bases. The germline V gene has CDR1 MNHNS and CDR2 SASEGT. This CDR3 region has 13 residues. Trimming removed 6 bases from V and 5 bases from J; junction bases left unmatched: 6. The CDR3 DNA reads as TGTGCCAGCAGATATCAGGGGGCCAACGAGCAGTACTTC. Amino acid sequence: CASRYQGANEQYF.

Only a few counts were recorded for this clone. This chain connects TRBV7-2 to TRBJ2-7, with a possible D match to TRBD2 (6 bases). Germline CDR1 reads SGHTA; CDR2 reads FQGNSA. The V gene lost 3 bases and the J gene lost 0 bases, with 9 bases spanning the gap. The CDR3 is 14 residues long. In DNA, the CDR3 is TGTGCCAGCAGCTTGGCTAGCGCCTCCTACGAGCAGTACTTC. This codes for CASSLASASYEQYF.

CDR3 loop: CASSLAPSGGQFF. CDR3 nucleotides: TGTGCCAGCAGCTTAGCGCCCAGTGGGGGGCAGTTCTTC. This rearrangement joins TRBV7-9 to TRBJ2-1; perhaps D is TRBD1 or TRBD2 (5 bases each). CDR1 and CDR2 from the germline V gene are SEHNR and FQNEAQ (reference sequence). The CDR3 runs to 13 residues. The V gene lost 0 bases and the J gene lost 12 bases, with 12 bases spanning the gap.

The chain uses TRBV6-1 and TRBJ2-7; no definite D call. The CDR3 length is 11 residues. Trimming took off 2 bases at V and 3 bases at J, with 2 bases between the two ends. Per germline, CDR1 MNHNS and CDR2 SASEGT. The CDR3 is CASSELYEQYF. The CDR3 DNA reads TGTGCCAGCAGTGAACTCTACGAGCAGTACTTC.

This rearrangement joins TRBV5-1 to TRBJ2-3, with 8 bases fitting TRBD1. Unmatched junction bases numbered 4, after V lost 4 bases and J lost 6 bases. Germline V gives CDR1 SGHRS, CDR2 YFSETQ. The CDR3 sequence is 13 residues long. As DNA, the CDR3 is TGCGCCAGCAGCGGACGACAGGGGGATACGCAGTATTTT. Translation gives CASSGRQGDTQYF.

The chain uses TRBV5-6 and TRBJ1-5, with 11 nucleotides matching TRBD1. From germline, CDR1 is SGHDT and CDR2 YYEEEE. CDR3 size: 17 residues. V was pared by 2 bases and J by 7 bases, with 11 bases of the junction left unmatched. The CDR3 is CASSFLTGTGGEQPQHF. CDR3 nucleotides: TGTGCCAGCAGCTTTTTAACCGGGACAGGGGGAGAGCAGCCCCAGCATTTT.

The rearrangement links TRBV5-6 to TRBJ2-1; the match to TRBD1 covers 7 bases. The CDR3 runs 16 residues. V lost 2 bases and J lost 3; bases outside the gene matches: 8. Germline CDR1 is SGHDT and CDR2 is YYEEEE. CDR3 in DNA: TGTGCCAGCAGCTTACCTCCGGGACAGTTCTACAATGAGCAGTTCTTC. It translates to CASSLPPGQFYNEQFF. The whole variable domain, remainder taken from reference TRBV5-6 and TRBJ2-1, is DAGVTQSPTHLIKTRGQQVTLRCSPKSGHDTVSWYQQALGQGPQFIFQYYEEEERQRGNFPDRFSGHQFPNYSSELNVNALLLGDSALYLCASSLPPGQFYNEQFFGPGTRLTVL.

CDR3: CASSLVGEDSPLHF. CDR3 in DNA: TGTGCCAGCAGCTTAGTAGGGGAGGATTCACCCCTCCACTTT. This rearrangement joins TRBV11-2 to TRBJ1-6; D perhaps matches TRBD1 (5 bases). V gave up 1 base and J gave up 8 bases, with 9 bases separating them. Germline loops: CDR1 SGHAT, CDR2 FQNNGV. The CDR3 consists of 14 residues.

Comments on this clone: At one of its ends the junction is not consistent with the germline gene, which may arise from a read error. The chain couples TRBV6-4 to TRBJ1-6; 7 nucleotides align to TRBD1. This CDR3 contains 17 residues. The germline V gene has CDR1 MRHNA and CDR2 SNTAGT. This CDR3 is CASRDWTGLKGGAPLHF. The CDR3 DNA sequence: TGTGCCAGCAGGGACTGGACAGGCCTTAAAGGAGGAGCACCCCTCCACTTT.

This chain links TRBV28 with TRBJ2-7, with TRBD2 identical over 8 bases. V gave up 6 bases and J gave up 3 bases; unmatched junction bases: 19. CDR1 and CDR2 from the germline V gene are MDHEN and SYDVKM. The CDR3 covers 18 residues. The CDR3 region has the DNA TGTGCCAGCAGCTTAATGCTGTCCCTTTCCGGGACTAGCTACGAGCAGTACTTC. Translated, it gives CASSLMLSLSGTSYEQYF.

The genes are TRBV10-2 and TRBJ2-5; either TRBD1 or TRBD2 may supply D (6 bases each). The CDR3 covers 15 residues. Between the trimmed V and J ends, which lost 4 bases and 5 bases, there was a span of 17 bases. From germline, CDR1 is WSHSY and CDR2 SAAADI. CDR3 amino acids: CASSANGGAGETQYF. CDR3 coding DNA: TGCGCCAGCAGTGCTAACGGGGGCGCGGGGGAGACCCAGTACTTC.

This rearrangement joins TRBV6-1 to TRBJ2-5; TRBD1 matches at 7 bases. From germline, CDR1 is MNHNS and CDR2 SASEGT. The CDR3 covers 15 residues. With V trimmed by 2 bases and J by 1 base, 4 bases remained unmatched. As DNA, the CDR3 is TGTGCCAGCAGTGAACCTGACAGGGTCCAAGAGACCCAGTACTTC. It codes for CASSEPDRVQETQYF.

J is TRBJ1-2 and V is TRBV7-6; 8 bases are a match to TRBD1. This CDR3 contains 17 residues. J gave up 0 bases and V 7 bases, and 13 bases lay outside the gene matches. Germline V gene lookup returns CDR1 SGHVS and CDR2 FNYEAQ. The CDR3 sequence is CASNTTGAHTSNYGYTF. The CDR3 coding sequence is TGTGCCAGCAACACGACAGGGGCCCACACCTCTAACTATGGCTACACCTTC.

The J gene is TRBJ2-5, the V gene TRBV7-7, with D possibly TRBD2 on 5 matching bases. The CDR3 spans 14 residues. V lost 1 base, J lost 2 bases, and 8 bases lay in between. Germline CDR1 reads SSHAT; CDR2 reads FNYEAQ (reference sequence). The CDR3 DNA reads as TGTGCCAGCAGCTTAGAAAGCGGACAAGAGACCCAGTACTTC. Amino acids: CASSLESGQETQYF. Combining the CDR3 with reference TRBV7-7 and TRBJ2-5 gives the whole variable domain GAGVSQSPRYKVTKRGQDVTLRCDPISSHATLYWYQQALGQGPEFLTYFNYEAQPDKSGLPSDRFSAERPEGSISTLTIQRTEQRDSAMYRCASSLESGQETQYFGPGTRLLVL.